Here is one T cell receptor beta chain with its context. Its target is unknown. This entry is derived from a study of glioma-infiltrating T cells after dendritic cell vaccination. Study as a whole: Monocyte-derived dendritic cells, cultured 7 to 8 days with IL-4 and GM-CSF, were pulsed with autologous tumor lysate. Study findings and constraints: Higher TCR clonality did not directly relate to longer survival.

Looked up from germline, CDR1 is SGHRS and CDR2 is YFSETQ. This CDR3 is built from 16 residues. The V end lost 6 bases, the J end lost 4 bases, and 21 bases lay between the germline ends. Fresh-frozen tumor tissue and more than two years of survival data were available for all. Blood PBMC samples: pre-vaccination, two weeks post third vaccination, and at tumor progression. Here immunoSEQ multiplex PCR was the method, and the copy in TCRdb shows in-frame clones only, minus some. The data contain about 49,000 clones, roughly 85% of them singletons. The sequences come from blood, collected before dendritic cell vaccination. The rearrangement joins TRBV5-1 to TRBJ2-3; D possibly corresponds to TRBD2 (7 bases). This TCR was sampled from a human donor with glioblastoma. The CDR3 nucleotides are TGCGCCAGCACTCCGGATGGGGGGGGCCCCCCAGATACGCAGTATTTT. This sequence encodes CASTPDGGGPPDTQYF.